These 22 T cell receptor beta chains were all obtained from the same sample, sequenced in a study of cytomegalovirus exposure and HLA in healthy donors (TCRdb year 2017). The library was made by the immunoSEQ multiplex PCR assay. For the multiplex PCR, a mixture combining 60 forward primers for TCR Vbeta segments and 13 reverse primers for TCR Jbeta segments was used. Drawn from immuneACCESS, this table holds only the in-frame rearrangements with V and J called that TCRdb kept. Clones are partly lost; checked studies trace under half to an unresolved V gene and leave the rest unexplained. The table for this sample lists 120,000 or so clones; 65% to 80% of them were counted only once. The ten top clones hold about 3.7% of the sample. Material: PBMCs. The origin of the receptors is a human donor in good health.

This chain connects TRBV5-4 to TRBJ2-7; 11 positions match TRBD2. Germline CDR1 is SGHNT and CDR2 is YYREEE (reference sequence). The J segment lost 2 bases and the V segment lost 5 bases, leaving 9 bases of the junction unmatched. This CDR3 comprises 16 residues. The CDR3 here is CASRRAGTSGTYEQYF. The CDR3 region has the DNA TGTGCCAGCAGACGAGCCGGGACTAGCGGAACCTACGAGCAGTACTTC.

The rearrangement links TRBV5-4 to TRBJ2-7, with TRBD2 matching over 13 bases. Trimming removed 5 bases from V and 6 bases from J; junction bases left unmatched: 8. Germline assignment: CDR1 SGHNT and CDR2 YYREEE (reference sequence). This CDR3 is 15 amino acids long. Written as DNA, the CDR3 is TGTGCCAGCAGTCTGGCCGGGACTAGCGGGATCGAGCAGTACTTC. This sequence encodes CASSLAGTSGIEQYF.

V gene TRBV5-1 combines with J gene TRBJ2-5, with TRBD2 identical over 7 bases. Germline values: CDR1 SGHRS, CDR2 YFSETQ. The CDR3 extends over 16 amino acids. With 2 bases clipped from V and 3 bases from J, the junction kept 10 bases outside the gene matches. The CDR3 region is CASSFISGFGEETQYF. In nucleotides, the CDR3 is TGCGCCAGCAGCTTCATTAGCGGGTTTGGGGAAGAGACCCAGTACTTC.

The rearrangement links TRBV5-6 to TRBJ2-3; TRBD2 aligns across 8 bases. The CDR3 extends over 19 amino acids. The germline gives CDR1 SGHDT, CDR2 YYEEEE. V was pared by 4 bases and J by 3 bases, with 19 bases of the junction left unmatched. The CDR3, as DNA: TGTGCCAGCAGCGTAACCGGGACTAGTATGAGACATGGTACAGATACGCAGTATTTT. Encoded protein: CASSVTGTSMRHGTDTQYF.

In regard to this clone: The sample carries other DNA sequences with the same CDR3. The chain combines TRBV7-6 with TRBJ2-1; D call uncertain. In germline, CDR1 is SGHVS, CDR2 FNYEAQ. The CDR3 runs to 13 residues. V gave up 5 bases and J gave up 1 base, with 6 bases separating them. The CDR3 loop reads CASSLSSYNEQFF. CDR3 DNA sequence: TGTGCCAGCAGCCTGAGTTCCTACAATGAGCAGTTCTTC.

The rearrangement joins TRBV27 to TRBJ2-7; 7 positions match TRBD1. Trimming removed 7 bases from V and 2 bases from J; junction bases left unmatched: 8. Germline CDR1 is MNHEY and CDR2 is SMNVEV (reference sequence). This CDR3 region has 14 residues. The CDR3 loop is CASTPIQGAYEQYF. The DNA for the CDR3 is TGTGCCAGCACCCCTATCCAGGGGGCCTACGAGCAGTACTTC.

J is TRBJ2-5 and V is TRBV27; TRBD2 matches at 13 bases. This CDR3 has 16 residues. Germline V lookup: CDR1 MNHEY, CDR2 SMNVEV (reference sequence). The V gene end was trimmed by 5 bases and the J gene end by 1 base; junction bases not matched to a gene: 4. DNA of the CDR3: TGTGCCAGCAGTCTGGGACTAGCGGGATCCCAAGAGACCCAGTACTTC. It codes for CASSLGLAGSQETQYF.

The J gene is TRBJ2-7, the V gene TRBV7-2; 8 bases align to TRBD2. This CDR3 is built from 15 residues. The germline CDR1 and CDR2 sequences are SGHTA and FQGNSA. V lost 5 bases to trimming and J lost 7 bases; unmatched junction nucleotides: 13. CDR3 sequence (DNA): TGTGCCAGCAGCCCCAGCGGGAGTCGGTCGGGTGAGCAGTACTTC. Translating it yields CASSPSGSRSGEQYF.

J is TRBJ2-5 and V is TRBV30, with 8 bases lining up with TRBD2. The DNA matches TRBJ2-7 better at its end, which makes the J call doubtful. Looked up from germline, CDR1 is GTSNPN and CDR2 is SVGIG (reference sequence). This CDR3 spans 17 amino acids. DNA of the CDR3: TGTGCCTGGAGTGTAGAGCGGGGGACCCTCTTTTCCTACGAGCAGTACTTC. It is translated as CAWSVERGTLFSYEQYF.

The chain recombines TRBV9 with TRBJ1-1; 9 bases are shared with TRBD1. V lost 3 bases and J lost 7; bases outside the gene matches: 7. The V gene's germline CDR1 is SGDLS and CDR2 YYNGEE. The CDR3 loop spans 14 amino acids. The CDR3 spells CASSEIQGAGEAFF. The CDR3 bases are TGTGCCAGCAGCGAAATACAGGGGGCAGGTGAAGCTTTCTTT.

This clone was counted a single time. The chain is built from TRBV27 and TRBJ2-5, with a weak D call TRBD1 (6 bases). Per the germline V gene, CDR1 is MNHEY and CDR2 is SMNVEV (reference sequence). This CDR3 region has 14 residues. V was shortened by 2 bases and J by 5 bases, with 12 bases between the two germline ends. Here the CDR3 DNA reads TGTGCCAGCAGTTTAGTGGCAGGGGAGGAGACCCAGTACTTC. Residues: CASSLVAGEETQYF.

V gene TRBV7-2 combines with J gene TRBJ2-3, with D maybe TRBD2 (7 bases). The CDR3 has 17 amino acids. V dropped 0 bases and J dropped 6 bases, with 19 bases sitting between them. CDR1 and CDR2 from the germline V gene are SGHTA and FQGNSA. The CDR3 sequence is CASSLASGGGGLDTQYF. DNA of the CDR3: TGTGCCAGCAGCTTAGCGTCGGGGGGCGGGGGTTTGGATACGCAGTATTTT.

CDR3 DNA: TGCGCCAGCAGTCTGAGCGGGAGAGCTGAGCAGTTCTTC. Residues: CASSLSGRAEQFF. V gene TRBV23-1 combines with J gene TRBJ2-1; 8 bases line up with TRBD2. TRBV23-1 is reported as an ORF; its role is uncertain. The CDR3 spans 13 residues. With 4 bases clipped from V and 9 bases from J, the junction kept 5 bases outside the gene matches.

In the case of this clone: A junction end diverges from the germline sequence, so it may reflect a read error. V usage is TRBV7-9 and J usage is TRBJ1-2; 7 nucleotides align to TRBD1. The length of the CDR3 is 16 residues. CDR1 is SEHNR, CDR2 FQNEAQ, per germline (reference sequence). CDR3 sequence (DNA): TGTTCCAGCAGCCTAAGATTAATTGACAGGGACTATGGCTACACCTTC. Encoded protein: CSSSLRLIDRDYGYTF.

This clone was counted once. CDR3 DNA sequence: TGTGCCAGCGTAGGACAGACAAAGAATGAGCAGTTCTTC. It yields the protein CASVGQTKNEQFF. The chain links TRBV6-1 to TRBJ2-1; TRBD1 is a possible D gene (6 bases). The germline V gene has CDR1 MNHNS and CDR2 SASEGT. The germline V and J ends were trimmed by 8 bases and 7 bases, with 15 bases remaining between them. This CDR3 comprises 13 residues.

This clone was seen just once. This chain's CDR3 is CATSIGTYEQYF. The CDR3 nucleotides read TGTGCCACCAGCATCGGGACCTACGAGCAGTACTTC. This chain uses TRBV15 with TRBJ2-7; possible D gene TRBD2, 5 bases. This CDR3 contains 12 residues. V gave up 4 bases and J gave up 2 bases, with 6 bases separating them. Germline CDR1 is LNHNV and CDR2 is YYDKDF (reference sequence).

This clone was seen a single time. The chain employs TRBV7-9 and TRBJ2-5; D is unclear. V was cut by 7 bases and J by 5 bases, with 8 bases left in between. The CDR3 contains 11 residues. Germline CDR1 reads SEHNR; CDR2 reads FQNEAQ (reference sequence). The CDR3 nucleotides are TGTGCCAGCACGGAGCAGGAGACCCAGTACTTC. This codes for CASTEQETQYF. Using reference TRBV7-9 and TRBJ2-5 for the parts outside the CDR3, the full variable domain is DTGVSQNPRHKITKRGQNVTFRCDPISEHNRLYWYRQTLGQGPEFLTYFQNEAQLEKSRLLSDRFSAERPKGSFSTLEIQRTEQGDSAMYLCASTEQETQYFGPGTRLLVL.

In its sample, this clone was seen once. The chain carries TRBV6-6 and TRBJ2-7; TRBD1 matches 8 bases. The CDR3 runs to 15 residues. Germline V lookup: CDR1 MNHNY, CDR2 SVGAGI (reference sequence). J gave up 0 bases and V 6 bases, and 7 bases lay outside the gene matches. The CDR3 coding sequence is TGTGCCAGCAGGGGGGGACAGGCGATCTCCTACGAGCAGTACTTC. Amino acid sequence: CASRGGQAISYEQYF.

The CDR3 nucleotides read TGTGCCAGCAAGCTCGTCGGAGAGCTTTGGGCCGGGGAGCTGTTTTTT. Amino acid sequence: CASKLVGELWAGELFF. V usage is TRBV19 and J usage is TRBJ2-2; unclear D gene. Looked up from germline, CDR1 is LNHDA and CDR2 is SQIVND (reference sequence). The length of the CDR3 is 16 residues. The V and J ends lost 9 bases and 6 bases respectively, with 23 bases between them.

This clone showed up just once. The chain links TRBV21-1 to TRBJ2-7; the D call TRBD1 from the table was never checked on the DNA. TRBV21-1 is a known pseudogene. This CDR3 spans 15 amino acids. CDR3 DNA sequence: TGTGCCAGCAGCCTCAGGGGATTAAGGTTCTACGAGCAGTACTTC. It specifies CASSLRGLRFYEQYF.

In nucleotides, the CDR3 is TGCGCCAGCAGCTTTGGAACAGCGGGCCGGTCCTACGAGCAGTACTTC. Protein: CASSFGTAGRSYEQYF. The gene calls are TRBV5-1 and TRBJ2-7; a weak D match, TRBD2 (6 bases). The CDR3 is made up of 16 amino acids. CDR1 and CDR2 from the germline V gene are SGHRS and YFSETQ. V was shortened by 2 bases and J by 1 base, with 16 bases between the two germline ends.

In this sample, this clone turned up a few times. V usage is TRBV19 and J usage is TRBJ2-1; TRBD2 aligns across 7 bases. This CDR3 region has 15 residues. The germline CDR1 and CDR2 sequences are LNHDA and SQIVND (reference sequence). V lost 7 bases to trimming and J lost 2 bases; unmatched junction nucleotides: 8. CDR3 residues: CASTIVAGAYNEQFF. DNA for the CDR3: TGTGCCAGTACCATCGTGGCGGGAGCCTACAATGAGCAGTTCTTC.